This entry lists 10 T cell receptor beta chains sequenced from one sample in a study of graft-versus-host responses after intestinal transplantation. No antigen has been identified for these receptors. Clones were read by immunoSEQ multiplex PCR, and TCRdb kept only the in-frame ones, dropping some. The table has roughly 120,000 clones, 80% to 95% seen once; the top ten hold around 0.49%. The sample in question was unstimulated CD8+ T cells sorted from spleen or lymph node cells, obtained before intestinal transplant. The receptors were sampled from a human donor who received an intestinal transplant.

The chain combines TRBV5-6 with TRBJ1-2; 8 positions match TRBD1. The CDR3 totals 15 residues. Germline values: CDR1 SGHDT, CDR2 YYEEEE. Germline trimming cut 3 bases from V and 8 bases from J; bases unmatched to any gene: 12. The CDR3 is CASSSFRGRSGGYTF. The CDR3 nucleotides are TGTGCCAGCAGCTCATTCAGGGGGCGCTCGGGGGGCTACACCTTC.

The V gene is TRBV9, the J gene TRBJ2-7, with D possibly TRBD1 on 6 matching bases. CDR1 SGDLS and CDR2 YYNGEE come from the germline V gene. The CDR3 loop spans 16 amino acids. V gave up 0 bases and J gave up 4 bases, with 17 bases separating them. This chain's CDR3 is CASSVGKDRKGYEQYF. Written as DNA, the CDR3 is TGTGCCAGCAGCGTAGGGAAAGACAGGAAGGGGTACGAGCAGTACTTC.

The rearrangement uses TRBV27 and TRBJ2-3; no firm D call. V lost 8 bases, J lost 1 base, and 10 bases lay in between. The CDR3 sequence is 13 residues long. Germline lookup yields CDR1 MNHEY and CDR2 SMNVEV (reference sequence). DNA for the CDR3: TGTGCCAGCGGATCATTGGGCACAGATACGCAGTATTTT. Protein sequence: CASGSLGTDTQYF.

This chain connects TRBV7-3 to TRBJ2-7; 7 positions agree with TRBD2. Germline CDR1 is SGHTA and CDR2 is FQGTGA. The CDR3 consists of 14 residues. J was trimmed by 0 bases and V by 5 bases; bases with no gene match: 4. The CDR3 is CASSPSGDSYEQYF. CDR3 bases: TGTGCCAGCAGCCCTAGCGGAGACTCCTACGAGCAGTACTTC.

This chain links TRBV5-6 with TRBJ2-7; no definite D call. The germline V and J ends were trimmed by 0 bases and 5 bases, with 15 bases remaining between them. CDR1 is SGHDT, CDR2 YYEEEE, per germline. CDR3 length: 15 residues. CDR3: CASSLVGRSVNEQYF. The CDR3 nucleotides read TGTGCCAGCAGCTTGGTCGGACGGTCGGTAAACGAGCAGTACTTC.

The chain recombines TRBV6-5 with TRBJ1-2, with D perhaps matching TRBD1 (6 bases). V shed 6 bases and J shed 5 bases, with 16 bases lying between them. From germline, CDR1 is MNHEY and CDR2 SVGAGI. This CDR3 comprises 14 residues. The CDR3 loop is CASRERGQFYGYTF. The CDR3 nucleotides are TGTGCCAGCAGAGAACGAGGACAGTTTTATGGCTACACCTTC.

The V gene is TRBV7-9, the J gene TRBJ2-5, with D hard to call. This CDR3 contains 14 residues. Trimming shortened V by 4 bases and J by 0 bases, and 9 bases separated the two germline ends. CDR1 is SEHNR and CDR2 is FQNEAQ in the germline V gene (reference sequence). This CDR3 reads CASSSAEYQETQYF. The CDR3 DNA is TGTGCCAGCAGCTCGGCCGAGTACCAAGAGACCCAGTACTTC.

The chain is built from TRBV11-2 and TRBJ2-7, with D perhaps matching TRBD1 (7 bases). Deletions cut 0 bases from V and 4 bases from J, with 13 bases between. Germline lookup yields CDR1 SGHAT and CDR2 FQNNGV. CDR3 length equals 15 residues. CDR3 coding DNA: TGTGCCAGCAGCTTAGATCCAGGGGGGACTTACGAGCAGTACTTC. Translation gives CASSLDPGGTYEQYF.

This chain uses TRBV7-8 with TRBJ1-1; D is undetermined. The CDR3 is 15 residues long. V was pared by 4 bases and J by 0 bases, with 12 bases between. Germline CDR1 and CDR2: SGHVS and FQNEAQ. CDR3 region: CASSSEQSMNTEAFF. The CDR3 DNA reads as TGTGCCAGCAGCTCTGAACAGTCGATGAACACTGAAGCTTTCTTT. The whole variable domain, filled in from reference TRBV7-8 and TRBJ1-1, reads GAGVSQSPRYKVAKRGQDVALRCDPISGHVSLFWYQQALGQGPEFLTYFQNEAQLDKSGLPSDRFFAERPEGSVSTLKIQRTQQEDSAVYLCASSSEQSMNTEAFFGQGTRLTVV.

This chain connects TRBV5-4 to TRBJ1-3, with D possibly matching TRBD1 (6 bases). Germline V gene sequence: CDR1 SGHNT, CDR2 YYREEE (reference sequence). The CDR3 spans 15 residues. V was pared by 4 bases and J by 0 bases, with 11 bases between. CDR3 protein: CASSPGQSSGNTIYF. CDR3 nucleotides: TGTGCCAGCAGCCCCGGACAGAGCTCTGGAAACACCATATATTTT.